This passage covers 16 T cell receptor beta chains from one sample sequenced in a study of molecular identifiers for immune sequencing clone quantification. TCRdb independently ran MiXCR on the PCR reads; one entry per CDR3 protein. The sample has 490,000 or so distinct CDR3 sequences, over 20% seen once. Sequenced material: naive CD8+ T cells from blood, with Jurkat cell RNA spiked in. Sample subset: FACS-sorted CD8+CD4-CCR7+CD45RA+ naive T cells. All receptors come from a human donor in good health. Some libraries in this study had Jurkat cell RNA spiked in.

In its sample, this clonotype was seen many times. J is TRBJ1-1 and V is TRBV4-3; 11 bases align to TRBD1. The length of the CDR3 is 14 residues. The germline V gene has CDR1 LGHNA and CDR2 YSLEER. The junction had 9 bases not matched to a gene; V was cut back by 5 bases and J by 10 bases. CDR3 amino acids: CASSEGTGGVAAFF. DNA of the CDR3: TGCGCCAGCAGCGAAGGGACAGGGGGAGTAGCAGCTTTCTTT.

As to this clonotype: Being one base from a much bigger clone, this may be a read error. The chain recombines TRBV29-1 with TRBJ1-2, with D perhaps TRBD1 (5 bases). The CDR3 contains 13 residues. Germline values: CDR1 SQVTM, CDR2 ANQGSEA. The CDR3 DNA is TGCAGCGTTGAACCCCTCAGGGTTCCTGGCTACGCCTTC. Encoded protein: CSVEPLRVPGYAF.

This clonotype was seen at least ten times. The chain joins TRBV4-2 to TRBJ2-7; D may be TRBD2 (6 bases). The CDR3 length is 15 residues. Per the germline V gene, CDR1 is LGHNA and CDR2 is YNFKEQ. The V and J ends lost 3 bases and 5 bases respectively, with 17 bases between them. The CDR3 bases are TGTGCCAGCAGCCAGCAGGAGGGCCCTGGGGACGAGCAGTACTTC. This gives the protein CASSQQEGPGDEQYF.

This clonotype was observed a handful of times. The chain carries TRBV2 and TRBJ1-5; D unclear. The CDR3 is 15 amino acids. V gave up 2 bases and J gave up 2 bases, with 10 bases separating them. Germline CDR1 reads SNHLY; CDR2 reads FYNNEI. CDR3 protein: CASSEKMGGNQPQHF. CDR3 in DNA: TGTGCCAGCAGTGAAAAAATGGGAGGCAATCAGCCCCAGCATTTT.

The chain has TRBV5-1 and TRBJ1-5; tentative D call: TRBD1 (6 bases). The V gene's germline CDR1 is SGHRS and CDR2 YFSETQ. Trimming removed 3 bases at V and 4 bases at J, with 11 bases between. The CDR3 has 14 residues. The CDR3 protein is CASSWTVLNQPQHF. CDR3 DNA: TGCGCCAGCAGCTGGACAGTGCTTAATCAGCCCCAGCATTTT. The full variable domain, rest sourced from reference TRBV5-1 and TRBJ1-5, is KAGVTQTPRYLIKTRGQQVTLSCSPISGHRSVSWYQQTPGQGLQFLFEYFSETQRNKGNFPGRFSGRQFSNSRSEMNVSTLELGDSALYLCASSWTVLNQPQHFGDGTRLSIL.

In this sample, this clonotype turned up many times. V is TRBV6-5 and J is TRBJ2-7; 8 positions agree with TRBD1. The V and J ends lost 4 bases and 3 bases, in that order; junction bases with no gene match: 5. Germline-derived CDR1 and CDR2 are MNHEY and SVGAGI. The CDR3 is 14 residues long. The CDR3 loop reads CASSSGTGFYEQYF. Here the CDR3 DNA reads TGTGCCAGCAGTTCCGGGACAGGATTCTACGAGCAGTACTTC.

Concerning this clonotype itself: This may arise from a read error, as a much more abundant clone is one base away. This chain connects TRBV7-6 to TRBJ2-7; D not resolved. There are 13 residues in the CDR3. The germline gives CDR1 SGHVS, CDR2 FNYEAQ. Trimming shortened V by 2 bases and J by 5 bases, and 10 bases separated the two germline ends. CDR3 in DNA: TGTGCCAGCAGCTTAACGCTAGTCCACGAGCAGTACTTC. Its translation: CASSLTLVHEQYF. Full variable domain (rest looked up from reference TRBV7-6 and TRBJ2-7): GAGVSQSPRYKVTKRGQDVALRCDPISGHVSLYWYRQALGQGPEFLTYFNYEAQQDKSGLPNDRFSAERPEGSISTLTIQRTEQRDSAMYRCASSLTLVHEQYFGPGTRLTVT.

This chain joins TRBV9 and TRBJ2-7; D is perhaps TRBD1 or TRBD2 (7 bases each). The V end lost 2 bases, the J end lost 6 bases, and 12 bases lay between the germline ends. This CDR3 has 13 amino acids. Looked up from germline, CDR1 is SGDLS and CDR2 is YYNGEE. For the CDR3, the DNA is TGTGCCAGCAGCGTGGGAGGGGGCCGCGAGCAGTACTTC. It translates to CASSVGGGREQYF.

The chain recombines TRBV4-3 with TRBJ1-2; 9 nucleotides align to TRBD1. Unmatched junction bases numbered 4, after V lost 3 bases and J lost 8 bases. Germline-derived CDR1 and CDR2 are LGHNA and YSLEER. CDR3 size: 13 residues. The CDR3 sequence is CASSQDRGNGYTF. Written as DNA, the CDR3 is TGCGCCAGCAGCCAGGACAGGGGAAACGGCTACACCTTC.

This clonotype was counted ten times or more. The CDR3 coding sequence is TGTGCCAGCAGCCCTGGGGGGCAGAGCAATCAGCCCCAGCATTTT. Protein product: CASSPGGQSNQPQHF. The chain joins TRBV7-9 to TRBJ1-5; the D gene is possibly TRBD1 (6 bases). Looked up from germline, CDR1 is SEHNR and CDR2 is FQNEAQ (reference sequence). V dropped 5 bases and J dropped 1 base, with 12 bases sitting between them. The CDR3 consists of 15 residues. Supplemented by reference TRBV7-9 and TRBJ1-5, the full variable domain reads DTGVSQNPRHKITKRGQNVTFRCDPISEHNRLYWYRQTLGQGPEFLTYFQNEAQLEKSRLLSDRFSAERPKGSFSTLEIQRTEQGDSAMYLCASSPGGQSNQPQHFGDGTRLSIL.

The table lists this clonotype with a few counts. The V and J genes are TRBV14 and TRBJ2-1, with D hard to call. The length of the CDR3 is 13 residues. The V and J ends lost 4 bases and 10 bases respectively, with 14 bases between them. CDR1 and CDR2 from the germline V gene are SGHDN and FVKESK. The CDR3 nucleotides read TGTGCCAGCAGCCTCGTTCGAGGTCCCGAGCAGTTCTTC. Translated: CASSLVRGPEQFF.

About this clonotype itself: A much larger clone differs by one base, so this may be a read error. The chain uses TRBV6-2 or TRBV6-3 and TRBJ2-3; TRBD2 matches at 15 bases. This CDR3 comprises 18 residues. The ends lost 4 bases at V and 5 bases at J; junction bases unmatched: 10. Per germline, CDR1 MNHEY and CDR2 SVGEGT. As DNA, the CDR3 is TGTGCCAGCAGTTGGACGGGACTAGCGGGGGGCCGGATAGATACGCAGTATTTT. Encoded protein: CASSWTGLAGGRIDTQYF.

This clonotype was observed many times. The rearrangement joins TRBV19 to TRBJ2-7, with D perhaps matching TRBD1 (6 bases). Germline V gives CDR1 LNHDA, CDR2 SQIVND (reference sequence). This CDR3 has 12 amino acids. Trimming shortened V by 10 bases and J by 1 base, and 11 bases separated the two germline ends. The CDR3 sequence: CATRTESYEQYF. The DNA for the CDR3 is TGTGCCACCCGGACAGAATCCTACGAGCAGTACTTC.

The rearrangement uses TRBV27 and TRBJ1-2, with TRBD1 matching over 9 bases. The CDR3 contains 13 residues. The germline V gene has CDR1 MNHEY and CDR2 SMNVEV (reference sequence). The V segment lost 7 bases and the J segment 5 bases; nucleotides outside the gene matches: 5. The CDR3 region has the DNA TGTGCCAGCACCCTGGGACAGGGTTATGGCTACACCTTC. Its protein is CASTLGQGYGYTF.

Comments on this clonotype: Lacking the conserved final phenylalanine or tryptophan, this CDR3 likely reflects a read error. V gene TRBV19 combines with J gene TRBJ2-7, with 8 nucleotides matching TRBD1. The CDR3 runs 13 residues. V lost 6 bases, J lost 3 bases, and 4 bases stayed unmatched. Per the germline V gene, CDR1 is LNHDA and CDR2 is SQIVND (reference sequence). As DNA, the CDR3 is TGTGCCAGTAGCGGGACAGGATTCTACGAGCAGTACCTC. Its protein product is CASSGTGFYEQYL.

This clonotype was observed a few times. The chain is built from TRBV7-9 and TRBJ2-7, with 8 bases lining up with TRBD1. Trimming cost V 1 base and J 5 bases; bases outside gene matches: 10. CDR3 length: 16 amino acids. Looked up from germline, CDR1 is SEHNR and CDR2 is FQNEAQ (reference sequence). This chain's CDR3 is CASSLVGTGNVNEQYF. CDR3 DNA: TGTGCCAGCAGCTTAGTGGGGACAGGAAACGTCAACGAGCAGTACTTC.